A selection of T cell receptor beta chains follows, all from one sample in a study of identical twins. TCRdb analysed the 5' RACE reads with MiXCR anew, one entry per CDR3 protein. Of nearly 250,000 distinct CDR3 sequences listed, about 7% are singletons. The same data also went into a second study, on yellow fever vaccine responses in identical twins.

Sequencing was performed on memory (CD45RO+) T cells sorted from blood. The receptors derive from a woman in her late teens or twenties in good health. Each CDR3 is given with its conserved first and last residue. Each record gives: V gene, D gene, J gene, CDR3 protein. D genes are given only for firm matches.

TRBV27,-,TRBJ1-1,CASSLLGFVTEAFF
TRBV28,-,TRBJ2-1,CASNRWAPGEQFF
TRBV6-5,-,TRBJ1-5,CASSYSDEPSSAPQHF
TRBV20-1,-,TRBJ2-5,CSAGRETQYF
TRBV6-1,TRBD2,TRBJ2-1,CASSELPAGVLRSSYNEQFF
TRBV9,TRBD2,TRBJ2-3,CASSVATSGSGRDTQYF
TRBV20-1,-,TRBJ2-5,CSARDNWVETQYF
TRBV7-8,-,TRBJ2-2,CASSGRDFANTGELFF
TRBV12-3/TRBV12-4,-,TRBJ1-3,CASTPLLPPSGNTIYF
TRBV29-1,TRBD1,TRBJ2-5,CSVQPGQGYEETQYF
TRBV3-1,TRBD2,TRBJ2-1,CASSDPKREASYNEQFF
TRBV20-1,-,TRBJ1-6,CSATGWGTDSPLHF
TRBV12-3/TRBV12-4,-,TRBJ2-4,CASSDPLASEGNIQYF
TRBV3-1,TRBD1,TRBJ1-4,CASSLTGAAIEGKLFF
TRBV2,-,TRBJ2-7,CASSDSFEQYF
TRBV9,TRBD1,TRBJ1-2,CASSTRTGDLYGYTF
TRBV12-3/TRBV12-4,TRBD1,TRBJ2-5,CASSSPGQQQETQYF
TRBV7-2,-,TRBJ2-2,CASSLFWATRSTGELFF
TRBV19,-,TRBJ2-1,CASSIARGNNEQFF
TRBV2,TRBD2,TRBJ2-1,CTFSWEYITSGETYNEQFF
TRBV2,-,TRBJ2-1,CASSGYNEQFF
TRBV5-6,-,TRBJ2-5,CASSTRGEETQYF
TRBV5-1,-,TRBJ2-5,CASSLDGGSRETQYF